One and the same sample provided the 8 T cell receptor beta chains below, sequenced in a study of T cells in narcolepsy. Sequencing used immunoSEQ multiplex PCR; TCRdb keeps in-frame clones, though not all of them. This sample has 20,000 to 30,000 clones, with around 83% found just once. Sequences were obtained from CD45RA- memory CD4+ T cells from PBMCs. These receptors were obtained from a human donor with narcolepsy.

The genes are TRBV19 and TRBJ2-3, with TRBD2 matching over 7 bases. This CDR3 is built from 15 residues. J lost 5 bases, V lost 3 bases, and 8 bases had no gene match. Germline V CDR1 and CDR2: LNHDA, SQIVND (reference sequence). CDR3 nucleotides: TGTGCCAGTAGTATTCGGGGAGGGCAGGAAGATACGCAGTATTTT. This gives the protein CASSIRGGQEDTQYF.

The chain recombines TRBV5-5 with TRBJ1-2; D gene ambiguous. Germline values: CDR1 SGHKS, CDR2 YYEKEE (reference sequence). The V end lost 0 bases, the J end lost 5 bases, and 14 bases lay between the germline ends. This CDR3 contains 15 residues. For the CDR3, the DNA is TGTGCCAGCAGCTTGGACTTGGCCGGACCTTATGGCTACACCTTC. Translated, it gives CASSLDLAGPYGYTF.

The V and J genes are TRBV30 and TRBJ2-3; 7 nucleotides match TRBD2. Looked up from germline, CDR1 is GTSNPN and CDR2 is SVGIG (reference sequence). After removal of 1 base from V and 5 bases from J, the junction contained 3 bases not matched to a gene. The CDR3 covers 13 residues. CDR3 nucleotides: TGTGCCTGGAGTGCGGGGGGAGGAGATACGCAGTATTTT. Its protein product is CAWSAGGGDTQYF.

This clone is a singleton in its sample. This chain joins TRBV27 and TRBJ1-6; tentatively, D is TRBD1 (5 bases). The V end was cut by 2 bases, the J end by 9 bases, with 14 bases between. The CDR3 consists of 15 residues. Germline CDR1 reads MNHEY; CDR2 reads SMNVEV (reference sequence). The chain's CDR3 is CASSLGGLSGSPLHF. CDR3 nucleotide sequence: TGTGCCAGCAGTTTAGGGGGACTATCCGGTTCACCCCTCCACTTT.

In DNA, the CDR3 is TGTGCCAGCAGTGATCCCACTAACTATGGCTACACCTTC. Its protein product is CASSDPTNYGYTF. The V call is TRBV28, the J call TRBJ1-2; D call uncertain. Trimming removed 5 bases from V and 0 bases from J, with 7 bases in between. Germline CDR1 reads MDHEN; CDR2 reads SYDVKM. The CDR3 loop spans 13 amino acids.

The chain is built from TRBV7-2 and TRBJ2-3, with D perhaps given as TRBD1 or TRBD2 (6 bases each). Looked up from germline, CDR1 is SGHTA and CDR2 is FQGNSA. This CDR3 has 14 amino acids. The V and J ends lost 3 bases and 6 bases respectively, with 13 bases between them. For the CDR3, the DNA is TGTGCCAGCAGCTTGGAGGGGGTGCGGGATACGCAGTATTTT. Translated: CASSLEGVRDTQYF.

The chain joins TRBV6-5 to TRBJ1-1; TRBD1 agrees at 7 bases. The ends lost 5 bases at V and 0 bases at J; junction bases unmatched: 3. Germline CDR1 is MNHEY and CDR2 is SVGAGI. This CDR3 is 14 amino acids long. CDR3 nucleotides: TGTGCCAGCAGTCCGGGACAGCTGAACACTGAAGCTTTCTTT. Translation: CASSPGQLNTEAFF.

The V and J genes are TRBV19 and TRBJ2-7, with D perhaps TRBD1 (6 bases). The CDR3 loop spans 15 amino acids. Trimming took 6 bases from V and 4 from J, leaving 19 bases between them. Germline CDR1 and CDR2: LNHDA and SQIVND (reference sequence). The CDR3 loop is CASSLFTGIRYEQYF. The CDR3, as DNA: TGTGCCAGTAGCCTCTTCACAGGGATCAGATACGAGCAGTACTTC.